This T cell receptor beta chain was captured by sequencing in a study of cytomegalovirus exposure and HLA in healthy donors. Sequenced by immunoSEQ multiplex PCR; TCRdb stores in-frame clones only, minus some. Counted here are about 160,000 clones, over 85% occurring once; the ten biggest clones make up around 10%. This clone was seen a few times. The same CDR3 also results from other DNA sequences found in this sample. This CDR3 has 13 residues. Trimming removed 3 bases at V and 5 bases at J, with 10 bases between. Germline CDR1 and CDR2: MNHNS and SASEGT. The specimen was PBMCs. This chain joins TRBV6-1 and TRBJ1-2, with D tentatively TRBD1 (5 bases). The source of this sequence is a woman in her late teens or twenties in good health and CMV-seropositive. The CDR3 DNA sequence: TGTGCCAGCAGTGACAGGGCGAATTATGGCTACACCTTC. This sequence encodes CASSDRANYGYTF.